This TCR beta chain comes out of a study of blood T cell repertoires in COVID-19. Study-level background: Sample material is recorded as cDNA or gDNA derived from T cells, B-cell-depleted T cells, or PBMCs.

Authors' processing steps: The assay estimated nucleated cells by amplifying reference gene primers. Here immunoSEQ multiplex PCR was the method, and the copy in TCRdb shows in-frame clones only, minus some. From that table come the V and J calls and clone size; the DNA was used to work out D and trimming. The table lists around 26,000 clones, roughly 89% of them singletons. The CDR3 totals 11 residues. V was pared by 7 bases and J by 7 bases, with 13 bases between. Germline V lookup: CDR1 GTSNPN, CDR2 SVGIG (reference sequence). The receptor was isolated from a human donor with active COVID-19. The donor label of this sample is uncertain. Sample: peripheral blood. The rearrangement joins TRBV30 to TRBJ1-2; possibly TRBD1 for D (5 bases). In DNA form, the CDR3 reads TGTGCCTCGTTAAGGGGTACTGGCTACACCTTC. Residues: CASLRGTGYTF.